This TCR beta chain was retrieved from a study of response to subunit inactivated influenza vaccine. Study observations and caveats: Only a handful of new T cells, the authors suggested, are recruited with each seasonal influenza vaccination.

TCRdb used MiXCR to reprocess the RT-PCR reads, holding one entry per CDR3 protein. The sample contains almost 250,000 distinct CDR3 sequences, 9.5% to 15% of which appear only once. Only a few counts were recorded for this clonotype. Its specificity is unknown. With 6 bases clipped from V and 5 bases from J, the junction kept 7 bases outside the gene matches. The CDR3 runs to 14 residues. The V gene's germline CDR1 is DFQATT and CDR2 SNEGSKA (reference sequence). Specimen: non-naive T cells sorted from PBMCs, collected around 15 days before vaccination. This TCR was recovered from a man aged 45 to 65 who received an inactivated influenza vaccine. V is TRBV20-1 and J is TRBJ2-5; TRBD1 matches at 12 bases. The CDR3 DNA reads TGCAGTGCGGGGGGACAGGGGGCTTTTGAGACCCAGTACTTC. It translates to CSAGGQGAFETQYF.